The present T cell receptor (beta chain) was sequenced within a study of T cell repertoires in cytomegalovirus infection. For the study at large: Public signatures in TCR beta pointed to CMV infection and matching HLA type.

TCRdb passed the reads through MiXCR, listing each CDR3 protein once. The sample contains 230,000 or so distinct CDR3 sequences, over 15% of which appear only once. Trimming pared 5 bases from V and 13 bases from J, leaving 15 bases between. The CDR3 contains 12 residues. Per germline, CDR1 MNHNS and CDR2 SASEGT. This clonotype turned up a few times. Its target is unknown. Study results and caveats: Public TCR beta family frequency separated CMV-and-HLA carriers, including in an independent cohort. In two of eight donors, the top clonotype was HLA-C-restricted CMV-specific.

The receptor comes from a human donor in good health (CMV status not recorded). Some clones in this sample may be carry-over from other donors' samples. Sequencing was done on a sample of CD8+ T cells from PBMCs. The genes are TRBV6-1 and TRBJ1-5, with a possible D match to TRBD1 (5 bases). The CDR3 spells CASSPGTLFQHF. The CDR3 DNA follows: TGTGCCAGCAGTCCCGGGACCCTATTTCAGCATTTT.